These 20 T cell receptor beta chains originate from one sample sequenced in a study of OX40 agonist ivuxolimab in advanced cancers. TCRdb's copy holds only in-frame clones and misses some; the assay was immunoSEQ multiplex PCR. The sample lists approximately 76,000 clones; 70% to 90% were seen once. The sequencing here drew on CD4+ or CD8+ T cells sorted from blood, taken in a trial of the OX40 agonist ivuxolimab. The receptors here all came from an adult with an advanced solid tumor such as melanoma, head and neck, liver or kidney cancer.

The J gene is TRBJ1-1, the V gene TRBV4-3; D unresolved. The CDR3 sequence is 16 residues long. Trimming cost V 1 base and J 1 base, with 13 bases left between them. Germline CDR1 and CDR2: LGHNA and YSLEER. The CDR3 nucleotides read TGCGCCAGCAGCCAAGGGTGGACCCGCCCGAACACTGAAGCTTTCTTT. Translated: CASSQGWTRPNTEAFF.

This chain connects TRBV7-8 to TRBJ1-5, with TRBD1 matching over 9 bases. J lost 0 bases, V lost 2 bases, and 5 bases had no gene match. This CDR3 is 17 amino acids long. The V gene's germline CDR1 is SGHVS and CDR2 FQNEAQ. The chain's CDR3 is CASSLSDRGNSNQPQHF. In nucleotides, the CDR3 is TGTGCCAGCAGCTTATCCGACAGGGGGAATAGCAATCAGCCCCAGCATTTT. The whole variable domain, remainder taken from reference TRBV7-8 and TRBJ1-5, is GAGVSQSPRYKVAKRGQDVALRCDPISGHVSLFWYQQALGQGPEFLTYFQNEAQLDKSGLPSDRFFAERPEGSVSTLKIQRTQQEDSAVYLCASSLSDRGNSNQPQHFGDGTRLSIL.

CDR3: CASSAHAGDYEQYF. CDR3 sequence (DNA): TGTGCCAGCAGCGCTCACGCAGGGGACTACGAGCAGTACTTC. This chain connects TRBV9 to TRBJ2-7, with D maybe TRBD1 (6 bases). The CDR3 extends over 14 amino acids. V lost 3 bases and J 3 bases, leaving 13 bases between the germline ends. Germline-derived CDR1 and CDR2 are SGDLS and YYNGEE.

This sequence joins TRBV30 and TRBJ1-1; D is ambiguous. V shed 1 base and J shed 3 bases, with 12 bases lying between them. CDR1 is GTSNPN and CDR2 is SVGIG in the germline V gene (reference sequence). The CDR3 runs 14 residues. Here the CDR3 DNA reads TGTGCCTGGAGTGGGGTTCAGCCGCACACTGAAGCTTTCTTT. Its protein product is CAWSGVQPHTEAFF.

This chain joins TRBV5-8 and TRBJ2-1; TRBD1 aligns across 9 bases. Germline V gives CDR1 SGHTS, CDR2 YDEGEE. The CDR3 consists of 16 residues. V dropped 4 bases and J dropped 2; count of bases not matched to a gene: 7. The CDR3 sequence is CASSAGTGRAYNEQFF. The CDR3 region has the DNA TGTGCCAGCAGCGCCGGGACAGGGAGGGCCTACAATGAGCAGTTCTTC.

The chain links TRBV5-8 to TRBJ1-2; a possible D gene is TRBD1 (5 bases). Trimming removed 4 bases from V and 5 bases from J, with 15 bases in between. Germline V lookup: CDR1 SGHTS, CDR2 YDEGEE. The CDR3 runs 14 residues. In DNA form, the CDR3 reads TGTGCCAGCAGCCGCTCCCCTGGGGGGTATGGCTACACCTTC. Its protein product is CASSRSPGGYGYTF.

J is TRBJ1-4 and V is TRBV7-2, with 7 bases aligning to TRBD1. The junction had 4 bases not matched to a gene; V was cut back by 1 base and J by 5 bases. CDR1 is SGHTA and CDR2 is FQGNSA in the germline V gene. CDR3 length equals 15 residues. The CDR3 loop is CASSLVGTVNEKLFF. The CDR3 DNA sequence: TGTGCCAGCAGCTTAGTTGGGACAGTAAATGAAAAACTGTTTTTT. The variable domain in full, with the rest retrieved from reference TRBV7-2 and TRBJ1-4, is GAGVSQSPSNKVTEKGKDVELRCDPISGHTALYWYRQSLGQGLEFLIYFQGNSAPDKSGLPSDRFSAERTGGSVSTLTIQRTQQEDSAVYLCASSLVGTVNEKLFFGSGTQLSVL.

This chain joins TRBV27 and TRBJ1-2; D uncertain. Germline lookup yields CDR1 MNHEY and CDR2 SMNVEV (reference sequence). With 4 bases removed from V and 6 bases from J, the gap between germline ends came to 27 bases. The CDR3 is 18 amino acids. The DNA of the CDR3 is TGTGCCAGCAGTTCCTACCTAGCAAATCGACGGACTGGCCATGGCTACACCTTC. Translated, it gives CASSSYLANRRTGHGYTF.

The chain recombines TRBV10-3 with TRBJ2-7, with TRBD1 identical over 9 bases. Trimming removed 8 bases from V and 1 base from J; junction bases left unmatched: 12. The CDR3 length is 16 residues. Germline CDR1 reads ENHRY; CDR2 reads SYGVKD. The CDR3: CAIGTSDRGRSYEQYF. The CDR3 nucleotides are TGTGCCATCGGGACTTCGGACAGGGGTAGGTCCTACGAGCAGTACTTC.

V usage is TRBV11-1 and J usage is TRBJ2-5; TRBD2 might be the D (5 bases). Trimming pared 3 bases from V and 3 bases from J, leaving 17 bases between. The CDR3 covers 16 residues. The V gene's germline CDR1 is SGHAT and CDR2 FQDESV (reference sequence). The CDR3, as DNA: TGTGCCAGCAGCTTTATGGTCTCGACGACTAAAGAGACCCAGTACTTC. It yields the protein CASSFMVSTTKETQYF.

Only a few counts were recorded for this clone. The chain joins TRBV7-9 to TRBJ2-1; D remains unclear. CDR3 length equals 13 residues. The germline V and J ends were trimmed by 6 bases and 5 bases, with 11 bases remaining between them. The germline CDR1 and CDR2 sequences are SEHNR and FQNEAQ (reference sequence). The CDR3, as DNA: TGTGCCAGCAGTCAGCCGCCGGACAATGAGCAGTTCTTC. This sequence encodes CASSQPPDNEQFF.

This clone was seen repeatedly, ten times or more. This rearrangement joins TRBV5-1 to TRBJ1-1; D perhaps matches TRBD1 (5 bases). The CDR3 spans 12 residues. V lost 1 base and J 10 bases, leaving 11 bases between the germline ends. Germline-derived CDR1 and CDR2 are SGHRS and YFSETQ. The CDR3 loop is CASSLRGAGAFF. The DNA for the CDR3 is TGCGCCAGCAGCTTGCGGGGCGCTGGAGCTTTCTTT. Full variable domain (outside the CDR3, taken from reference TRBV5-1 and TRBJ1-1): KAGVTQTPRYLIKTRGQQVTLSCSPISGHRSVSWYQQTPGQGLQFLFEYFSETQRNKGNFPGRFSGRQFSNSRSEMNVSTLELGDSALYLCASSLRGAGAFFGQGTRLTVV.

The chain uses TRBV30 and TRBJ1-2, with D tentatively TRBD1 (6 bases). The germline gives CDR1 GTSNPN, CDR2 SVGIG (reference sequence). The CDR3 is 12 residues long. Trimming cost V 5 bases and J 4 bases, with 11 bases left between them. The DNA of the CDR3 is TGTGCCTGGGACGGGGGCGGCTATGGCTACACCTTC. Encoded protein: CAWDGGGYGYTF.

The chain joins TRBV10-3 to TRBJ1-5; no definite D call. The CDR3 is 12 residues long. Trimming left V 10 bases short and J 4 bases short, with 11 bases between. The germline gives CDR1 ENHRY, CDR2 SYGVKD. CDR3 DNA sequence: TGTGCCACTAACGAGGAGAATCAGCCCCAGCATTTT. This translates into CATNEENQPQHF.

This rearrangement joins TRBV6-6 to TRBJ2-7; 8 bases match TRBD1. This CDR3 contains 14 residues. In germline, CDR1 is MNHNY, CDR2 SVGAGI (reference sequence). Germline trimming cut 6 bases from V and 6 bases from J; bases unmatched to any gene: 10. CDR3 loop: CASRGDRILREQYF. The CDR3 nucleotides read TGTGCCAGCAGGGGGGACAGGATTTTACGCGAGCAGTACTTC.

V and J are TRBV6-5 and TRBJ2-3, with no clear D. This CDR3 is 14 amino acids long. V was clipped by 6 bases and J by 3 bases, with 13 bases between them. The germline gives CDR1 MNHEY, CDR2 SVGAGI. The CDR3 bases are TGTGCCAGCAGGACCCCTCTGGGGACAGATACGCAGTATTTT. Encoded protein: CASRTPLGTDTQYF.

This clone was observed a handful of times. The chain carries TRBV27 and TRBJ1-6; D uncertain. The germline V gene encodes CDR1 MNHEY and CDR2 SMNVEV (reference sequence). Trimming left V 8 bases short and J 10 bases short, with 15 bases between. The CDR3 contains 13 residues. CDR3 DNA: TGTGCCAGCCGAAAAGGAGGTAACTCACCCCTCCACTTT. This translates into CASRKGGNSPLHF.

V gene TRBV6-6 combines with J gene TRBJ2-2; D possibly uses TRBD1 or TRBD2 (5 bases each). V lost 6 bases and J 2 bases, leaving 13 bases between the germline ends. From germline, CDR1 is MNHNY and CDR2 SVGAGI (reference sequence). This CDR3 has 15 residues. In DNA form, the CDR3 reads TGTGCCAGCAGAATGCAGGGACCCAACACCGGGGAGCTGTTTTTT. Amino acid sequence: CASRMQGPNTGELFF.

V gene TRBV10-3 combines with J gene TRBJ1-1, with no clear D. Between the trimmed V and J ends, which lost 0 bases and 1 base, there was a span of 12 bases. The V gene's germline CDR1 is ENHRY and CDR2 SYGVKD. This CDR3 has 16 amino acids. CDR3 in DNA: TGTGCCATCAGTGAGTCGATATGGAGAACGAACACTGAAGCTTTCTTT. Its protein is CAISESIWRTNTEAFF.

V gene TRBV30 combines with J gene TRBJ2-3, with 7 bases matching TRBD2. Germline values: CDR1 GTSNPN, CDR2 SVGIG (reference sequence). Trimming cost V 2 bases and J 4 bases; bases outside gene matches: 6. This CDR3 region has 14 residues. CDR3 coding DNA: TGTGCCTGGAGTAGGGAGGGTGGCGCAGATACGCAGTATTTT. Its protein is CAWSREGGADTQYF.